This TCR beta chain comes out of a study of Graves' ophthalmopathy and Graves' hyperthyroidism. RNA transcripts yielded amplified TCR beta CDR3 regions. HTBI primers were used in a first-round RT-PCR, which preceded a second-round multiplex PCR. TCRdb ran MiXCR on the multiplex PCR reads and lists one entry per CDR3 protein. The sample holds some 250,000 distinct CDR3 sequences; about 46% are singletons and the top ten take around 47%. Presentation of ophthalmopathy in the donors involved moderate-to-severe activity, CAS ≥3, NOSPECS ≥4 and a duration under 3 months. Establishment of the diagnosis relied upon clinical symptoms, serum thyroxine, TRAb, thyroid ultrasound and orbital computed tomography. The V segment lost 4 bases and the J segment 7 bases; nucleotides outside the gene matches: 8. This CDR3 has 15 amino acids. CDR1 and CDR2 (germline): SGDLS, YYNGEE.

This clonotype was obtained from an adult man with Graves' ophthalmopathy. The sample taken for sequencing was peripheral blood. V usage is TRBV9 and J usage is TRBJ1-4; 9 bases fit TRBD1. The DNA for the CDR3 is TGTGCCAGCAGCCCATCGGGGACAGGGAGTGAAAAACTGTTTTTT. Translated, it gives CASSPSGTGSEKLFF.